This TCR beta chain was sequenced for a study of T cells after yellow fever vaccination. Findings and caveats of the study: Clonotypes appearing in both CD4 and CD8 compartments existed, and their share was small.

It was through 5'RACE template switching that TCR cDNA was made, with a universal primer site and UMIs added. Each CDR3 protein is one row after TCRdb ran MiXCR on the 5' RACE reads. The data show 450,000 to 550,000 distinct CDR3 sequences, roughly 21% seen once. This clonotype was picked up a small number of times. Antigen unknown. V dropped 3 bases and J dropped 7 bases, with 13 bases sitting between them. Germline V CDR1 and CDR2: SQVTM, ANQGSEA. The CDR3 contains 12 residues. This sample comprised PBMCs, obtained 15 days after the yellow fever booster vaccination. This chain connects TRBV29-1 to TRBJ2-7; either TRBD1 or TRBD2 may supply D (5 bases each). This TCR was recovered from a man aged 25 to 40 who received the YFV17D yellow fever vaccine. DNA of the CDR3: TGCAGCGTTGATAACGGGGCTGGGGAGCAGTACTTC. Amino acids: CSVDNGAGEQYF.